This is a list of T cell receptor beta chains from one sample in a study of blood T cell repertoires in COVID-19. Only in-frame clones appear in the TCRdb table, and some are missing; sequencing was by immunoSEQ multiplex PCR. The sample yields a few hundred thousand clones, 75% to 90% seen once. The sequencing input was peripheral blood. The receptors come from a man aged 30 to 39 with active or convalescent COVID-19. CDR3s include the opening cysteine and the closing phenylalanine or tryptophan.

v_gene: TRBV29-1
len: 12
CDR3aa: CSATGHYYEQYF

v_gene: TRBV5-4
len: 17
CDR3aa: CASSWSAGGTQRETQYF

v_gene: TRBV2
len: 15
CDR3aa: CASSGTGSLRETQYF

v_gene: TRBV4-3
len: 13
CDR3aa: CASSPRGRDGYTF

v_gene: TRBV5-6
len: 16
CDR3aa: CASSLPGTGGFYGYTF

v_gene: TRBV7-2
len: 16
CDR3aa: CASSLVGGDSGNTIYF

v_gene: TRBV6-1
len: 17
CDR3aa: CASSVSSGGALGETQYF

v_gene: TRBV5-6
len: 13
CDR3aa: CASSLGTGPRFPF

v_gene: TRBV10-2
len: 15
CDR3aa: CASSAGNWGYTEAFF

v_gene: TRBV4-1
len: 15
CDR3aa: CASSQRETGHQPQHF

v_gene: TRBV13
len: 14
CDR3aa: CASSPVGGPNEQFF

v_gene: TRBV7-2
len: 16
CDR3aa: CASSVPSGGPSYEQYF

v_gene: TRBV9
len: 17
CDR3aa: CASSALPSRGGHNEQFF

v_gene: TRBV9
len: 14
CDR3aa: CASSPRPGGREQYF

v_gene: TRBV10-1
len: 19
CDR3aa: CASSSQTNRDRRIYNEQFF

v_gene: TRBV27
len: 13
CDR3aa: CASTKTGGIEAFF

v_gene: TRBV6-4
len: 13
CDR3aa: CASSEGGGYGYTF

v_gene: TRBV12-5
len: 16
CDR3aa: CASGLIGGGDTDTQYF

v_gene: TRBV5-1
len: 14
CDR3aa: CASSLYRGNTEAFF

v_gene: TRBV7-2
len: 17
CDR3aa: CASSYKILDSNQETQYF

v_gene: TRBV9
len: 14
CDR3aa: CASSPIGRNYGYTF

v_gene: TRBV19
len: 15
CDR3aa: CASSGQQGAWEKLFF

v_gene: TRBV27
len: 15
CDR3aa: CASSLTGGINEKLFF

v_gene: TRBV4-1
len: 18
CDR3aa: CASSLTTTGTGYNTEAFF

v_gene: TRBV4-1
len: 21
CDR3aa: CASSQDRGSGQGPSNTGELFF